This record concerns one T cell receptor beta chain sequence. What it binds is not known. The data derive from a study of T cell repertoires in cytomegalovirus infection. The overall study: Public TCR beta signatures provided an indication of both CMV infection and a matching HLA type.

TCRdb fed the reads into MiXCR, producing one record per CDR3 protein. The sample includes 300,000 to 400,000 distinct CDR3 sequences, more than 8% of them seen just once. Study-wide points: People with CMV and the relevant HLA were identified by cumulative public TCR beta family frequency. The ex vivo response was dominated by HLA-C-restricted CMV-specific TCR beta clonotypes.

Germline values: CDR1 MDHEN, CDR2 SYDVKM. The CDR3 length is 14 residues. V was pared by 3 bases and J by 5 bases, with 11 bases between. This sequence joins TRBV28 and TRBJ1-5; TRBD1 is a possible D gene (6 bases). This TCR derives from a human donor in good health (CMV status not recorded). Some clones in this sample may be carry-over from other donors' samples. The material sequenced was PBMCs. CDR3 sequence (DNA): TGTGCCAGCAGTTTCCCGGACAGATATCAGCCCCAGCATTTT. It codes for CASSFPDRYQPQHF. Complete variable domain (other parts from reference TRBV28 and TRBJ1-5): DVKVTQSSRYLVKRTGEKVFLECVQDMDHENMFWYRQDPGLGLRLIYFSYDVKMKEKGDIPEGYSVSREKKERFSLILESASTNQTSMYLCASSFPDRYQPQHFGDGTRLSIL.